This T cell receptor beta chain was sequenced for a study of blood T cell repertoires in COVID-19. Study details: Collection of acute and convalescent COVID-19 samples took place in the United States, Italy and Spain. PBMCs, B-cell-depleted T cells, or T cells were the source of the cDNA or gDNA that made up the material.

The CDR3 is 13 amino acids. Trimming shortened V by 6 bases and J by 3 bases, and 9 bases separated the two germline ends. Germline values: CDR1 MNHNY, CDR2 SVGAGI (reference sequence). In the source study's methods: The assay estimated nucleated cells by amplifying reference gene primers. The data were produced by immunoSEQ multiplex PCR, yet TCRdb's version contains in-frame clones alone and is incomplete. The V and J calls and clone size are taken from that table; D and trimming were inferred from the DNA. This sample yields roughly 86,000 clones, of which about 83% are seen a single time; about 2% belongs to the top ten. This clone is a singleton in its sample.

Material for sequencing was peripheral blood. The chain employs TRBV6-6 and TRBJ1-5; no reliable D call. This TCR derives from a woman aged 70-85 years with acute or convalescent COVID-19. CDR3 loop: CASRSRDNQPQHF. In DNA form, the CDR3 reads TGTGCCAGCAGGTCGAGGGACAATCAGCCCCAGCATTTT.